These T cell receptor beta chains were read from a single sample in a study of beta chain features in type 1 diabetes. Generated by immunoSEQ multiplex PCR, the TCRdb table keeps only in-frame clones and is missing some. The table shows hundreds of thousands of clones, with about an eighth occurring only once. Sequenced input: naive CD4+ T cells from blood. These receptors all stem from a woman between 18 and 30 years old in good health. Each CDR3 is given with its conserved first and last residue. A D gene is named only where the DNA matches it firmly. Size tells how often a clone was seen (once, few, many) or the class of an expanded clone, and some rows leave it out.

d_gene	abundance	v_gene	j_gene	CDR3aa	CDR3nt
-	few	TRBV7-2	TRBJ2-1	CASSLTGGQSNEQFF	TGTGCCAGCAGCTTAACGGGGGGACAGTCCAATGAGCAGTTCTTC
-	few	TRBV7-3	TRBJ1-1	CASSVGPLSEAFF	TGTGCCAGCAGCGTTGGGCCCCTCAGCGAGGCTTTCTTT
-	few	TRBV4-2	TRBJ2-5	CASSHPTGPQETQYF	TGTGCCAGCAGCCACCCGACAGGTCCCCAAGAGACCCAGTACTTC
-	few	TRBV20-1	TRBJ1-2	CSARSTPGYTF	TGCAGTGCTAGATCCACACCGGGCTACACCTTC
TRBD1	few	TRBV28	TRBJ2-1	CASSLFGTARRDEQFF	TGTGCCAGCAGTTTATTCGGGACAGCCAGACGAGATGAGCAGTTCTTC
TRBD1	few	TRBV7-2	TRBJ1-4	CASSPGTGAVSNEKLFF	TGTGCCAGCAGCCCCGGGACAGGGGCAGTTTCGAATGAAAAACTGTTTTTT
TRBD1	many	TRBV9	TRBJ2-5	CASSVGTEETQYF	TGTGCCAGCAGCGTGGGGACAGAAGAGACCCAGTACTTC
-	few	TRBV2	TRBJ2-1	CASQNNYNEQFF	TGTGCCAGCCAGAACAATTACAATGAGCAGTTCTTC
-	-	TRBV4-2	TRBJ2-5	CASSQSAGRNQETQYF	TGTGCCAGCAGCCAGTCGGCCGGGAGAAACCAAGAGACCCAGTACTTC
TRBD2	-	TRBV9	TRBJ2-5	CASSPGGLAGRETQYF	TGTGCCAGCAGCCCCGGGGGGCTAGCGGGGCGGGAGACCCAGTACTTC
TRBD1	few	TRBV27	TRBJ2-7	CASSSYGTGLYEQYF	TGTGCCAGCAGTTCTTACGGGACAGGTTTGTACGAGCAGTACTTC
-	-	TRBV4-2	TRBJ2-3	CASSHGLQGDTQYF	TGTGCCAGCAGCCACGGACTACAGGGAGATACGCAGTATTTT
TRBD1	few	TRBV18	TRBJ2-7	CASSPTGGTYEQYF	TGTGCCAGCTCACCTACAGGGGGTACCTACGAGCAGTACTTC
-	-	TRBV7-2	TRBJ2-2	CASSSQGSNTGELFF	TGTGCCAGCAGCTCTCAGGGGTCGAACACCGGGGAGCTGTTTTTT
TRBD2	few	TRBV5-4	TRBJ2-3	CASSPGTSGSTDTQYF	TGTGCCAGCAGCCCGGGTACTAGCGGCAGCACAGATACGCAGTATTTT
-	-	TRBV4-1	TRBJ2-1	CASSQGVSGGSSYNEQFF	TGCGCCAGCAGCCAAGGAGTTAGCGGAGGGAGCTCCTACAATGAGCAGTTCTTC
-	-	TRBV2	TRBJ1-1	CASRYRAMNTEAFF	TGTGCCAGCAGGTACAGGGCCATGAACACTGAAGCTTTCTTT
TRBD1	-	TRBV4-2	TRBJ2-3	CASSPTGTGRYTQYF	TGTGCCAGCAGTCCCACCGGGACAGGGCGGTATACGCAGTATTTT
TRBD2	-	TRBV15	TRBJ2-1	CATSSRLAQEQFF	TGTGCCACCAGCAGCCGACTAGCTCAGGAGCAGTTCTTC
-	few	TRBV16	TRBJ2-6	CASSQGFDSGANVLTF	TGTGCCAGCAGCCAGGGGTTTGACTCTGGGGCCAACGTCCTGACTTTC
-	few	TRBV4-3	TRBJ2-3	CASSYQGTDTQYF	TGCGCCAGCAGCTACCAGGGCACAGATACGCAGTATTTT
-	-	TRBV19	TRBJ2-2	CATRDRISTGELFF	TGTGCCACCCGGGACCGGATTTCCACCGGGGAGCTGTTTTTT
TRBD1	few	TRBV28	TRBJ2-1	CASSPGQGWVNEQFF	TGTGCCAGCAGTCCGGGACAGGGATGGGTCAATGAGCAGTTCTTC
-	-	TRBV9	TRBJ1-2	CASSAETVGGYGYTF	TGTGCCAGCAGCGCCGAGACCGTAGGTGGCTATGGCTACACCTTC
-	-	TRBV7-3	TRBJ2-3	CASTLGGSSTDTQYF	TGTGCCAGCACTCTGGGGGGATCTAGCACAGATACGCAGTATTTT
-	many	TRBV7-2	TRBJ2-3	CASSLDWGTDTQYF	TGTGCCAGCAGCTTAGACTGGGGCACAGATACGCAGTATTTT
TRBD1	-	TRBV15	TRBJ2-3	CATSSDRGSTDTQYF	TGTGCCACCAGCAGCGACAGGGGAAGCACAGATACGCAGTATTTT
-	-	TRBV5-6	TRBJ2-1	CASSFWTGSSYNEQFF	TGTGCCAGCAGCTTCTGGACGGGGAGCTCCTACAATGAGCAGTTCTTC
-	few	TRBV7-2	TRBJ2-3	CASSLGGRDTQYF	TGTGCCAGCAGCTTAGGTGGGAGAGATACGCAGTATTTT
-	few	TRBV7-2	TRBJ2-1	CASSLESYNNEQFF	TGTGCCAGCAGCTTAGAATCTTACAACAATGAGCAGTTCTTC
TRBD2	-	TRBV5-4	TRBJ2-7	CASSRQAGLSSYEQYF	TGTGCCAGCAGCCGGCAAGCGGGACTGAGCTCCTACGAGCAGTACTTC
-	few	TRBV20-1	TRBJ1-1	CSGQADTEAFF	TGCAGTGGACAGGCGGACACTGAAGCTTTCTTT
TRBD2	-	TRBV5-1	TRBJ2-7	CASSQRTSGRSYEQYF	TGCGCCAGCAGCCAGCGGACTAGCGGGAGGTCCTACGAGCAGTACTTC
TRBD1	few	TRBV11-2	TRBJ2-5	CASSKRTGVGETQYF	TGTGCCAGCAGCAAGAGGACAGGGGTAGGGGAGACCCAGTACTTC
-	-	TRBV2	TRBJ1-2	CASSEAMSNYGYTF	TGTGCCAGCAGTGAAGCGATGAGTAACTATGGCTACACCTTC
-	few	TRBV29-1	TRBJ1-1	CSAQRQGNTEAFF	TGCAGCGCCCAAAGACAAGGGAACACTGAAGCTTTCTTT
-	few	TRBV18	TRBJ2-5	CASSRQETQYF	TGTGCCAGCTCCCGACAAGAGACCCAGTACTTC
-	few	TRBV5-1	TRBJ2-6	CASSLNTYSGANVLTF	TGCGCCAGCAGCTTGAACACCTACTCTGGGGCCAACGTCCTGACTTTC
-	-	TRBV7-7	TRBJ1-1	CASSPEAFF	TGTGCTAGCAGCCCTGAAGCTTTCTTT
-	few	TRBV15	TRBJ2-7	CATSRAPAPYEQYF	TGTGCCACCAGCAGGGCCCCGGCTCCCTACGAGCAGTACTTC
TRBD2	-	TRBV5-1	TRBJ2-7	CASSFGLAGGYEQYF	TGCGCCAGCAGCTTTGGACTAGCGGGAGGCTACGAGCAGTACTTC
-	few	TRBV7-2	TRBJ2-3	CASSQRRGHTDTQYF	TGTGCCAGCAGCCAGAGGCGGGGGCACACAGATACGCAGTATTTT
-	few	TRBV6-6	TRBJ2-3	CASGRLVADTQYF	TGTGCCAGCGGTAGACTAGTGGCAGATACGCAGTATTTT
TRBD2	-	TRBV7-8	TRBJ2-1	CASSSGTSGTYNEQFF	TGTGCCAGCAGCTCAGGGACTAGCGGGACATACAATGAGCAGTTCTTC
-	few	TRBV9	TRBJ1-6	CASSVGGNSPLHF	TGTGCCAGCAGCGTAGGGGGGAATTCACCCCTCCACTTT
TRBD2	-	TRBV4-3	TRBJ2-3	CASSQDQGTSGRTDTQYF	TGCGCCAGCAGCCAAGATCAGGGGACTAGCGGCCGCACAGATACGCAGTATTTT
-	few	TRBV29-1	TRBJ2-1	CSVYSTSRYNEQFF	TGCAGCGTTTATAGTACTAGCCGTTACAATGAGCAGTTCTTC
-	-	TRBV15	TRBJ2-1	CATGGDGDEQFF	TGTGCCACAGGGGGAGATGGCGATGAGCAGTTCTTC
-	few	TRBV7-3	TRBJ2-3	CASSRDSMQGDTQYF	TGTGCCAGCAGCCGGGACTCTATGCAGGGAGATACGCAGTATTTT